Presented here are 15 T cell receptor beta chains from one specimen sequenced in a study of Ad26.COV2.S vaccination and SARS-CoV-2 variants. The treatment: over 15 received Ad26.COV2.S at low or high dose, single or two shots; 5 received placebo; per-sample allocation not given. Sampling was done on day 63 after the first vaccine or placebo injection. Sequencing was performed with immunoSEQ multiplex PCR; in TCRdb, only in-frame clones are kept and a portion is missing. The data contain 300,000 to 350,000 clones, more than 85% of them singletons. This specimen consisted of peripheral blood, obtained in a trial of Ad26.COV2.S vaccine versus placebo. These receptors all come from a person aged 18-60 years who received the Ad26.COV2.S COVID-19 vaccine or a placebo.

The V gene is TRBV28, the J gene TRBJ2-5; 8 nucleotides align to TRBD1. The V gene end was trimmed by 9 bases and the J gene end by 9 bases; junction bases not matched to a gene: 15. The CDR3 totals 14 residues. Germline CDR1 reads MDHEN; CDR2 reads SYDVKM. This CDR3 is CASVPFQGAVSQYF. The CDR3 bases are TGTGCCAGTGTCCCCTTTCAGGGGGCGGTTTCCCAGTACTTC.

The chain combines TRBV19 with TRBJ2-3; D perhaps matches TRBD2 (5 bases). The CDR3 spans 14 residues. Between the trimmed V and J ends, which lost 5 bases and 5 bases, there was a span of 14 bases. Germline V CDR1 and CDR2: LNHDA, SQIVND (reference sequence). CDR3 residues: CASSQLESRDTQYF. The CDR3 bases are TGTGCCAGTAGTCAACTAGAATCAAGAGATACGCAGTATTTT.

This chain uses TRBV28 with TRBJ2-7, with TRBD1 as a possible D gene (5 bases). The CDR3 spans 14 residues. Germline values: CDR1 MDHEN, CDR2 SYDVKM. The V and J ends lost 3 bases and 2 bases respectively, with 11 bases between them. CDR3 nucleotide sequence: TGTGCCAGCAGTTTGAGTCAGGGAACCTACGAGCAGTACTTC. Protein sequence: CASSLSQGTYEQYF.

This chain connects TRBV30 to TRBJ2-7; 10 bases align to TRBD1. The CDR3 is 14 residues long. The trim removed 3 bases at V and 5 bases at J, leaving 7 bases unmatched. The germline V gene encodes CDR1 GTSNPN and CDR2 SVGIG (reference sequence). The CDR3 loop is CAWSPRDRGHEQYF. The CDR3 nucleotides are TGTGCCTGGAGCCCCCGGGACAGGGGACACGAGCAGTACTTC.

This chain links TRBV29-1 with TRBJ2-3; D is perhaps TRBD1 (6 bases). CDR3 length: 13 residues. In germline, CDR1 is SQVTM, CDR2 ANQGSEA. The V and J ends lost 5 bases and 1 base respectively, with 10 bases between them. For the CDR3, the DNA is TGCAGCGTTCGGTCAGGGGGCACAGATACGCAGTATTTT. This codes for CSVRSGGTDTQYF.

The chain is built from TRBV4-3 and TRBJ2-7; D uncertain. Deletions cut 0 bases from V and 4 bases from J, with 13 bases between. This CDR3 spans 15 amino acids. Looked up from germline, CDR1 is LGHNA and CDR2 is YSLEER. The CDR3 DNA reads TGCGCCAGCAGCCAAGAATCACGGAGCCGGTACGAGCAGTACTTC. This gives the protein CASSQESRSRYEQYF.

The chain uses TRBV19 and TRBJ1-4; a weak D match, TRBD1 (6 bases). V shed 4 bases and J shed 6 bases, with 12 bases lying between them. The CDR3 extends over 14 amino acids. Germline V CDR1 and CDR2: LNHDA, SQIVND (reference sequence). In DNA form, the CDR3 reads TGTGCCAGTAGTACCGCCAGGGGCGATGAAAAACTGTTTTTT. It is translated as CASSTARGDEKLFF.

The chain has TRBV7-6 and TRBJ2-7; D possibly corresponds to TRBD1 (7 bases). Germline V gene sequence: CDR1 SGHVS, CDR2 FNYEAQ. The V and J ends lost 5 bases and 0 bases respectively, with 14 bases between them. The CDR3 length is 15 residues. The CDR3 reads CASSRSQGGSYEQYF. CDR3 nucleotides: TGTGCCAGCAGCCGCAGCCAGGGGGGCTCCTACGAGCAGTACTTC. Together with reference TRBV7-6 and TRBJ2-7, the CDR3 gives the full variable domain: GAGVSQSPRYKVTKRGQDVALRCDPISGHVSLYWYRQALGQGPEFLTYFNYEAQQDKSGLPNDRFSAERPEGSISTLTIQRTEQRDSAMYRCASSRSQGGSYEQYFGPGTRLTVT.

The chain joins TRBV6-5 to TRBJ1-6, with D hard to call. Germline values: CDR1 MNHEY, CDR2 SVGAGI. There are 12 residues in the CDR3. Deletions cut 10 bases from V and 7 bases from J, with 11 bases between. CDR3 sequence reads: CATKDRNSPLHF. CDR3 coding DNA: TGTGCCACCAAAGATAGGAATTCACCCCTCCACTTT.

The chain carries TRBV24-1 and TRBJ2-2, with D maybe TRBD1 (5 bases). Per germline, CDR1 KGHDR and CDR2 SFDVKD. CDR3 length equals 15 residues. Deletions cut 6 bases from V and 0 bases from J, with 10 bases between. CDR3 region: CATSRTGTNTGELFF. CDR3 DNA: TGTGCCACCAGTCGCACAGGTACGAACACCGGGGAGCTGTTTTTT.

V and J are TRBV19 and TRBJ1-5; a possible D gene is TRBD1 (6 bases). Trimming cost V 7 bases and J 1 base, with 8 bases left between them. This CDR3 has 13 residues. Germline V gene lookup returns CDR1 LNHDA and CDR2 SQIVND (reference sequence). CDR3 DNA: TGTGCCAGTAACAGGGCGAGCAATCAGCCCCAGCATTTT. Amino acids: CASNRASNQPQHF.

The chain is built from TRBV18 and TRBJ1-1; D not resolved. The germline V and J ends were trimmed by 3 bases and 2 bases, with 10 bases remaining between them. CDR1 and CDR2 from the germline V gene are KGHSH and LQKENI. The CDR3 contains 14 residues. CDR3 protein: CASSPFSLNTEAFF. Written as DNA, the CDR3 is TGTGCCAGCTCACCGTTCTCTCTAAACACTGAAGCTTTCTTT.

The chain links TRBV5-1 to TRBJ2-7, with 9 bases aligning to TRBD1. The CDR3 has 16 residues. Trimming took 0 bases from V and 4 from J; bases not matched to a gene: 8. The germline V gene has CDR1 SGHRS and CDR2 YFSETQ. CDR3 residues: CASSLVTGGNGYEQYF. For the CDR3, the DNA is TGCGCCAGCAGCTTGGTCACAGGGGGCAATGGGTACGAGCAGTACTTC.

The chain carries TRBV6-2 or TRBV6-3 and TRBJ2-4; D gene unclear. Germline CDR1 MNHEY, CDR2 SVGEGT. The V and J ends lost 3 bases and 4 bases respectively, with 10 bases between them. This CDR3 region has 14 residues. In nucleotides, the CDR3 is TGTGCCAGCAGTTATACCGGCAGAAAAAACATTCAGTACTTC. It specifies CASSYTGRKNIQYF.

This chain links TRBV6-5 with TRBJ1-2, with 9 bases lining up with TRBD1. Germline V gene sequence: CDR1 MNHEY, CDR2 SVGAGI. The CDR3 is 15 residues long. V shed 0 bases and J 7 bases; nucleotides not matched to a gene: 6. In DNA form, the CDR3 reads TGTGCCAGCAGTTACTCGGACAGGGGAGTCAGTGGCTACACCTTC. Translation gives CASSYSDRGVSGYTF.